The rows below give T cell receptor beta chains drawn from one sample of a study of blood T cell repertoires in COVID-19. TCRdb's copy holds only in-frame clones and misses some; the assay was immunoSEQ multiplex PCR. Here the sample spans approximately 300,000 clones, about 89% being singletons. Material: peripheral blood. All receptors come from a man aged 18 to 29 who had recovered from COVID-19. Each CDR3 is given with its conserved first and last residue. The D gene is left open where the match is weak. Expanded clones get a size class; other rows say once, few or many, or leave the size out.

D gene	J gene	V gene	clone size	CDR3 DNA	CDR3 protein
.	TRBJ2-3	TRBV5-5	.	TGTGCCAGCATAGGGGCTAGCACAGATACGCAGTATTTT	CASIGASTDTQYF
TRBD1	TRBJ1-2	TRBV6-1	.	TGTGCCAGCAGTGAAGGTGGTAGGCTTGGACAGGGCAACTATGGCTACACCTTC	CASSEGGRLGQGNYGYTF
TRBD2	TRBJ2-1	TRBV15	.	TGTGCCACCAGCGGCAGCGGGGGCTCCTACAATGAGCAGTTCTTC	CATSGSGGSYNEQFF
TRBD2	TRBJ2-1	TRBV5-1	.	TGCGCCAGTAGTTTAGCGGGAGGGCCCACGGGTGAGCAGTTCTTC	CASSLAGGPTGEQFF
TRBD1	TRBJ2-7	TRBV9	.	TGTGCCAGCAGCTATTCGACAGGGTCCTACGAGCAGTACTTC	CASSYSTGSYEQYF
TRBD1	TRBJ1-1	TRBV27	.	TGTGCCAGCAGCCTATCACAGGGGACTGAAGCTTTCTTT	CASSLSQGTEAFF
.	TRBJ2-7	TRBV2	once	TGTGCCAGCCGGTTAAACAGGGACGTCTACGAGCAGTACTTC	CASRLNRDVYEQYF
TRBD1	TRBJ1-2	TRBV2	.	TGTGCCAGCAGTAAACTGGACAGGGCGGATGGCTACACCTTC	CASSKLDRADGYTF
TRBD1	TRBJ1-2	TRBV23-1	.	TGCGCCAGCAGTCAATTGGCAGGGGGCGGCTACACCTTC	CASSQLAGGGYTF
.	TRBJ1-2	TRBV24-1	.	TGTGCCACCAGTGCAGGGGAGACTGGTGGCTACACCTTC	CATSAGETGGYTF
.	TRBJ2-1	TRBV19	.	TGTGCCAGTAGTCTAGACGGACAGTTCTCCTACAATGAGCAGTTCTTC	CASSLDGQFSYNEQFF
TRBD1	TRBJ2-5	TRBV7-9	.	TGTGCCAGCAGCCCCCGGGACAGGAAACAAGAGACCCAGTACTTC	CASSPRDRKQETQYF
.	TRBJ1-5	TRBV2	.	TGTGCCAGCAGTGAAGCGAGACAGAATCAGCCCCAGCATTTT	CASSEARQNQPQHF
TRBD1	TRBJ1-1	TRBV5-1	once	TGCGCCAGCAGCTACGACAGGGGCCTAATGAACACTGAAGCTTTCTTT	CASSYDRGLMNTEAFF
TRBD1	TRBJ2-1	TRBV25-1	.	TGTGCCAGCACTCCGGGACAGGGGAACAATGAGCAGTTCTTC	CASTPGQGNNEQFF
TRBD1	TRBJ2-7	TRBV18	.	TGTGCCAGCTCAACTACGGGACAGGGGGCTTACGAGCAGTACTTC	CASSTTGQGAYEQYF
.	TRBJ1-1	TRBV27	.	TGTGCCAGCAGTTTATCGTCCCTACAGGGTGTGGACACTGAAGCTTTCTTT	CASSLSSLQGVDTEAFF
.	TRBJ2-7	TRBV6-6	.	TGTGCCAGCAGTTACTCGACCGGGAACGAGCAGTACTTC	CASSYSTGNEQYF
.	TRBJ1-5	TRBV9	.	TGTGCCAGCAGCGCAGGAGGAGGGAGGAATCAGCCCCAGCATTTT	CASSAGGGRNQPQHF
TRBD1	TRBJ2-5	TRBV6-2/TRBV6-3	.	TGTGCCAGCAGTTTCTGGACAGGGTCCCAAGAGACCCAGTACTTC	CASSFWTGSQETQYF
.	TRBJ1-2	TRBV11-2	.	TGTGCCAGCAGCCCGCGATCAGGGGCCCGGGTCTATGGCTACACCTTC	CASSPRSGARVYGYTF
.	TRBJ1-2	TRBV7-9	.	TGTGCCAGCAGCTTGGCCGGAGGGGATGGCTACACCTTC	CASSLAGGDGYTF
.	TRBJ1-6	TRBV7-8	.	TGTGCCAGCAGCTTACGGGGGAGTGATTCACCCCTCCACTTT	CASSLRGSDSPLHF
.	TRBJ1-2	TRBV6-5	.	TGTGCCAGCAGTTATCACGACAGTGTGGGCTACACCTTC	CASSYHDSVGYTF
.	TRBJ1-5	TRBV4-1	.	TGCGCCAGCAGCCAGAAACCAGGGCAGCCCCAGCATTTT	CASSQKPGQPQHF